Presented here are 10 T cell receptor beta chains from one specimen sequenced in a study of T cells after yellow fever vaccination. TCRdb analysed the 5' RACE reads with MiXCR anew, one entry per CDR3 protein. The table includes 110,000 or so distinct CDR3 sequences, roughly 7.2% detected once. The material sequenced was CD4+ T cells sorted from PBMCs, taken roughly 47 days after the first yellow fever vaccination. The receptor set was obtained from a man aged 18 to 29 who received the YFV17D yellow fever vaccine.

This clonotype showed up just a few times. The chain uses TRBV18 and TRBJ1-4; D perhaps matches TRBD1 (5 bases). The germline V gene has CDR1 KGHSH and CDR2 LQKENI. CDR3 length: 17 amino acids. V gave up 0 bases and J gave up 2 bases, with 13 bases separating them. The CDR3 nucleotides read TGTGCCAGCTCACCACCGGAGAGGGGTGGTACTAATGAAAAACTGTTTTTT. Translation: CASSPPERGGTNEKLFF.

This clonotype was detected a few times. The gene calls are TRBV7-9 and TRBJ2-7; 7 bases fit TRBD1. The germline V gene encodes CDR1 SEHNR and CDR2 FQNEAQ (reference sequence). The CDR3 runs to 14 residues. The ends lost 4 bases at V and 2 bases at J; junction bases unmatched: 5. This CDR3 reads CASSYRTGPYEQYF. In DNA form, the CDR3 reads TGTGCCAGCAGCTACAGGACAGGCCCCTACGAGCAGTACTTC. Supplemented by reference TRBV7-9 and TRBJ2-7, the full variable domain reads DTGVSQNPRHKITKRGQNVTFRCDPISEHNRLYWYRQTLGQGPEFLTYFQNEAQLEKSRLLSDRFSAERPKGSFSTLEIQRTEQGDSAMYLCASSYRTGPYEQYFGPGTRLTVT.

In this sample, this clonotype turned up many times. The rearrangement uses TRBV14 and TRBJ1-2; D gene unclear. Trimming stripped 0 bases from V and 4 bases from J, with 24 bases between. Germline V gives CDR1 SGHDN, CDR2 FVKESK. The CDR3 totals 19 residues. CDR3 DNA: TGTGCCAGCAGCCAAGAAGGCCCTGACTGGCAGGCCGACTTCTATGGCTACACCTTC. Translation: CASSQEGPDWQADFYGYTF.

This clonotype appeared many times. This sequence joins TRBV27 and TRBJ2-2; possibly TRBD1 for D (5 bases). From germline, CDR1 is MNHEY and CDR2 SMNVEV (reference sequence). Deletions cut 3 bases from V and 6 bases from J, with 14 bases between. The CDR3 covers 15 residues. Written as DNA, the CDR3 is TGTGCCAGCAGTTTCCGGGCTGGGGCATCCGGGGAGCTGTTTTTT. Translated: CASSFRAGASGELFF.

This clonotype was counted many times. V gene TRBV7-8 combines with J gene TRBJ2-3; D call uncertain. Trimming took off 7 bases at V and 3 bases at J, with 17 bases between the two ends. The CDR3 contains 15 residues. Germline assignment: CDR1 SGHVS and CDR2 FQNEAQ. Here the CDR3 DNA reads TGTGCCAGCACCTCCGGGCGAGCAGAAACAGATACGCAGTATTTT. The encoded protein is CASTSGRAETDTQYF. Full variable domain (outside the CDR3, taken from reference TRBV7-8 and TRBJ2-3): GAGVSQSPRYKVAKRGQDVALRCDPISGHVSLFWYQQALGQGPEFLTYFQNEAQLDKSGLPSDRFFAERPEGSVSTLKIQRTQQEDSAVYLCASTSGRAETDTQYFGPGTRLTVL.

This clonotype was counted at least ten times. The genes are TRBV6-5 and TRBJ2-3; no definite D call. The V end lost 2 bases, the J end lost 2 bases, and 20 bases lay between the germline ends. From germline, CDR1 is MNHEY and CDR2 SVGAGI. The length of the CDR3 is 18 residues. The CDR3 nucleotides are TGTGCCAGCAGTTACGTCTTTGAACCGATAGGAGACACAGATACGCAGTATTTT. Amino acids: CASSYVFEPIGDTDTQYF.

This clonotype was recorded many times. The rearrangement joins TRBV12-3 or TRBV12-4 to TRBJ1-1, with TRBD1 as a possible D gene (5 bases). The CDR3 covers 15 residues. Between the trimmed V and J ends, which lost 5 bases and 5 bases, there was a span of 18 bases. The CDR3 region has the DNA TGTGCCAGCAGTGGGGCAGCCCGAATAGGGACTGAAGCTTTCTTT. It specifies CASSGAARIGTEAFF.

At least ten counts were recorded for this clonotype. The chain recombines TRBV5-6 with TRBJ2-5, with 9 bases aligning to TRBD2. CDR1 SGHDT and CDR2 YYEEEE come from the germline V gene. Trimming cost V 1 base and J 9 bases; bases outside gene matches: 13. The CDR3 contains 16 residues. CDR3 bases: TGTGCCAGCAGCTTGTTGGGCGGGGGGGCCCTGTTGGCCCAGTACTTC. It codes for CASSLLGGGALLAQYF.

The V call is TRBV6-5, the J call TRBJ1-5; D gene uncertain. V lost 0 bases to trimming and J lost 3 bases, with 9 bases between them. The length of the CDR3 is 15 residues. Germline values: CDR1 MNHEY, CDR2 SVGAGI. The CDR3 protein is CASSYSTGSNQPQHF. For the CDR3, the DNA is TGTGCCAGCAGTTACTCGACGGGTTCCAATCAGCCCCAGCATTTT.

This clonotype was counted ten times or more. The genes are TRBV3-1 and TRBJ2-3; 7 bases map to TRBD2. Trimming removed 3 bases from V and 8 bases from J; junction bases left unmatched: 5. The length of the CDR3 is 13 residues. Germline V gives CDR1 LGHDT, CDR2 YNNKEL (reference sequence). The CDR3 region has the DNA TGTGCCAGCAGCCAGACTGAGCGGGGTACGCAGTATTTT. Its protein is CASSQTERGTQYF.